This is a list of T cell receptor beta chains from one sample in a study of cytomegalovirus exposure and HLA in healthy donors. Here immunoSEQ multiplex PCR was the method, and the copy in TCRdb shows in-frame clones only, minus some. The data show about 100,000 clones, 75% to 80% seen once. The sequencing sample was made of PBMCs. The receptors were gathered from a man in his fifties or sixties in good health and CMV-seropositive. Each CDR3 is given with its conserved first and last residue. A D gene is named only where the DNA matches it firmly. A clone size is listed for some rows: how often the clone was seen (once, few, many), or a class if it is expanded.

size	V	length	J	D	DNA	CDR3
once	TRBV19	15	TRBJ1-2	.	TGTGCCAGTAGTATAACCCAGGCAGGGTCCTATGGCTACACCTTC	CASSITQAGSYGYTF
.	TRBV2	12	TRBJ2-7	.	TGTGCCAGCAGTGGACAGGTCAACGAGCAGTACTTC	CASSGQVNEQYF
.	TRBV7-9	12	TRBJ2-7	.	TGTTCCAGCAGGGACGCCAGGGACGAGCAGTACTTC	CSSRDARDEQYF
once	TRBV28	16	TRBJ1-3	TRBD1	TGTGCCAGCAGTCCCTCGACAGGGGGCGACGTAAACACCATATATTTT	CASSPSTGGDVNTIYF
.	TRBV19	13	TRBJ1-1	.	TGTGCCAGTAGTAAGGCGGGGTTGACTGAAGCTTTCTTT	CASSKAGLTEAFF
few	TRBV10-3	15	TRBJ1-3	.	TGTGCCATCAGTGAGCAGGACAGAGCTGGAAACACCATATATTTT	CAISEQDRAGNTIYF
.	TRBV11-1	17	TRBJ2-5	TRBD2	TGTGCCAGCAGAATAGGGACTAGCGGGGGAATTCGAGAGACCCAGTACTTC	CASRIGTSGGIRETQYF
.	TRBV4-3	17	TRBJ2-3	TRBD2	TGCGCCAGCAGCCAAGATTCGGGTAGCGGGAGGGCAGATACGCAGTATTTT	CASSQDSGSGRADTQYF
.	TRBV6-5	12	TRBJ2-7	.	TGTGCCAGCAGTGTTACACCCAGAGGGCAGTACTTC	CASSVTPRGQYF
.	TRBV25-1	15	TRBJ1-4	TRBD1	TGTGCCAGCAGTGGGAAACAGGGGGCGTTAGAAAAACTGTTTTTT	CASSGKQGALEKLFF
.	TRBV11-2	15	TRBJ2-1	.	TGTGCCAGCAGCTTAGTAGGGAGCTCCTACAATGAGCAGTTCTTC	CASSLVGSSYNEQFF
.	TRBV10-2	15	TRBJ1-5	.	TGCGCCAGCAGTGAGGGGGGCTGGAGCAATCAGCCCCAGCATTTT	CASSEGGWSNQPQHF
.	TRBV2	13	TRBJ1-1	.	TGTGCCAGCAGTGAAGCCATGAACACTGAAGCTTTCTTT	CASSEAMNTEAFF
.	TRBV15	15	TRBJ1-5	.	TGTGCCACCAGCAGTCCAGGGGCAAGCAATCAGCCCCAGCATTTT	CATSSPGASNQPQHF
few	TRBV4-1	14	TRBJ1-1	.	TGCGCCAGCAGCCACCGACAGGCGAACACTGAAGCTTTCTTT	CASSHRQANTEAFF